A selection of T cell receptor beta chains follows, all from one sample in a study of blood T cell repertoires in COVID-19. TCRdb's copy holds only in-frame clones and misses some; the assay was immunoSEQ multiplex PCR. The sample shows 350,000 to 400,000 clones, 85% to 90% of them seen only once. The sample consisted of peripheral blood. These receptors all come from a man aged 18 to 29 with active or convalescent COVID-19. CDR3s include the opening cysteine and the closing phenylalanine or tryptophan. Fields, in order: D gene, CDR3 length, J gene, clone size, V gene, CDR3 protein, CDR3 DNA. D genes are given only for firm matches. A row's size may be missing; if present it is once, few, many or a size class.

>TRBD1|14|TRBJ1-3|once|TRBV15
CATSRPGTGDTIYF
TGTGCCACCAGCAGACCCGGGACAGGGGACACCATATATTTT
>TRBD2|15|TRBJ2-5|NA|TRBV6-1
CASSALAGVRETQYF
TGTGCCAGCAGTGCCCTAGCGGGAGTAAGAGAGACCCAGTACTTC
>NA|16|TRBJ2-2|NA|TRBV4-1
CASSFSAGPTSRELFF
TGCGCCAGCAGCTTCAGCGCGGGACCGACTAGTCGGGAGCTGTTTTTT
>TRBD2|14|TRBJ2-5|NA|TRBV27
CASSSGSGGETQYF
TGTGCCAGCAGTAGCGGGAGCGGGGGAGAGACCCAGTACTTC
>NA|12|TRBJ1-2|NA|TRBV6-2/TRBV6-3
CASSRLGGGYTF
TGTGCCAGCAGCCGCCTCGGAGGTGGCTACACCTTC
>TRBD1|14|TRBJ1-3|NA|TRBV7-2
CASSPQGAGNTIYF
TGTGCCAGCAGCCCCCAGGGGGCTGGAAACACCATATATTTT
>TRBD2|15|TRBJ2-1|NA|TRBV7-2
CASSVDSGSVYEQFF
TGTGCCAGCAGCGTCGATAGCGGGAGCGTATATGAGCAGTTCTTC
>TRBD1|14|TRBJ2-3|NA|TRBV14
CASRRQGFADTQYF
TGTGCCAGCAGACGACAGGGGTTTGCAGATACGCAGTATTTT
>TRBD1|15|TRBJ1-4|NA|TRBV7-2
CASSLRGQGSAKLFF
TGTGCCAGCAGCTTACGCGGACAGGGTTCAGCAAAACTGTTTTTT
>TRBD1|15|TRBJ2-1|NA|TRBV5-6
CASSLSGTVRNEQFF
TGTGCCAGCAGCTTATCCGGGACAGTCAGAAATGAGCAGTTCTTC
>TRBD1|14|TRBJ2-5|NA|TRBV4-1
CASRPTGGKETQYF
TGCGCCAGCAGACCGACAGGGGGTAAAGAGACCCAGTACTTC
>TRBD2|16|TRBJ2-1|NA|TRBV7-2
CASSLRLAGPYNEQFF
TGTGCCAGCAGCTTAAGACTAGCGGGGCCCTACAATGAGCAGTTCTTC
>NA|13|TRBJ2-2|NA|TRBV5-1
CASSLGGSGELFF
TGCGCCAGCAGCCTTGGGGGCTCCGGGGAGCTGTTTTTT
>TRBD1|15|TRBJ1-2|NA|TRBV19
CASSMPDRARYGYTF
TGTGCCAGTAGTATGCCGGACAGGGCGCGCTATGGCTACACCTTC
>TRBD2|16|TRBJ2-7|NA|TRBV9
CASPRGPAGGNYEQYF
TGTGCCAGCCCCCGGGGGCCAGCGGGGGGGAACTACGAGCAGTACTTC
>TRBD2|17|TRBJ2-1|NA|TRBV10-3
CAISESSSGSIYNEQFF
TGTGCCATCAGTGAGTCGTCTAGCGGGAGTATCTACAATGAGCAGTTCTTC
>TRBD2|12|TRBJ2-1|NA|TRBV4-2
CASSQEAGEQFF
TGTGCCAGCAGCCAAGAAGCGGGGGAGCAGTTCTTC
>NA|15|TRBJ1-4|NA|TRBV27
CASSVQRAPNEKLFF
TGTGCCAGCAGTGTCCAGCGGGCCCCTAATGAAAAACTGTTTTTT
>NA|15|TRBJ2-7|few|TRBV19
CASTCGDFPSYEQYF
TGTGCCAGTACCTGCGGGGACTTTCCGTCCTACGAGCAGTACTTC
>NA|13|TRBJ1-5|NA|TRBV10-3
CAISVGGDQPQHF
TGTGCCATCAGTGTAGGGGGAGATCAGCCCCAGCATTTT
>NA|17|TRBJ1-5|NA|TRBV19
CASSPAPRADSNQPQHF
TGTGCCAGTAGTCCCGCCCCACGAGCGGATAGCAATCAGCCCCAGCATTTT
>NA|14|TRBJ2-1|NA|TRBV11-2
CATSSAQSYNEQFF
TGTGCCACCTCCTCAGCGCAGAGCTACAATGAGCAGTTCTTC
>NA|15|TRBJ1-6|NA|TRBV4-3
CASSQVLQGYSPLHF
TGCGCCAGCAGCCAAGTCTTGCAGGGTTATTCACCCCTCCACTTT
>NA|13|TRBJ2-7|NA|TRBV6-1
CASSELGMGEQYF
TGTGCCAGCAGTGAACTGGGCATGGGCGAGCAGTACTTC
>TRBD2|15|TRBJ2-5|NA|TRBV10-3
CAISLSGSVQETQYF
TGTGCCATCAGCCTTAGCGGGAGCGTACAAGAGACCCAGTACTTC
>NA|16|TRBJ1-5|NA|TRBV9
CASSLTMDSHDQPQHF
TGTGCCAGCAGCTTAACCATGGACAGCCACGATCAGCCCCAGCATTTT
>NA|14|TRBJ1-2|NA|TRBV6-2/TRBV6-3
CASSPWSVNYGYTF
TGTGCCAGCAGCCCTTGGTCAGTTAACTATGGCTACACCTTC
>TRBD1|14|TRBJ1-4|once|TRBV11-1
CASSPGQGNEKLFF
TGTGCCAGCAGCCCGGGACAGGGGAATGAAAAACTGTTTTTT
>NA|17|TRBJ2-5|once|TRBV7-9
CASSESGGPVLRETQYF
TGTGCCAGCAGCGAATCGGGGGGCCCGGTTCTCCGAGAGACCCAGTACTTC
>NA|13|TRBJ1-2|once|TRBV7-9
CASSFSANYGYTF
TGTGCCAGCAGCTTTTCCGCTAACTATGGCTACACCTTC
>NA|14|TRBJ1-2|NA|TRBV29-1
CSVPLGSGRYGYTF
TGCAGCGTACCATTGGGGTCCGGGAGGTATGGCTACACCTTC
>TRBD2|15|TRBJ2-7|few|TRBV27
CASSLGTSGIAEQYF
TGTGCCAGCAGTTTAGGGACTAGCGGGATCGCGGAGCAGTACTTC
>TRBD2|17|TRBJ2-1|NA|TRBV10-2
CASSPFLAGGPGNEQFF
TGCGCCAGCAGTCCCTTCCTAGCGGGAGGGCCAGGAAATGAGCAGTTCTTC
>NA|14|TRBJ1-6|NA|TRBV5-5
CASSLVQGNSPLHF
TGTGCCAGCAGCTTGGTACAGGGTAATTCACCCCTCCACTTT
>NA|13|TRBJ1-2|once|TRBV28
CASSLRQGYGYTF
TGTGCCAGCAGTTTGCGGCAGGGCTATGGCTACACCTTC
>TRBD1|17|TRBJ1-5|NA|TRBV7-6
CASSLGSGTGIAQPQHF
TGTGCCAGCAGCTTAGGGAGTGGGACAGGGATAGCTCAGCCCCAGCATTTT
>NA|15|TRBJ1-5|few|TRBV19
CASRDSGAYNQPQHF
TGTGCCAGTAGGGACAGTGGGGCTTACAATCAGCCCCAGCATTTT
>NA|12|TRBJ1-2|NA|TRBV5-4
CASSFNGRDYTF
TGTGCCAGCAGCTTTAACGGGAGAGACTACACCTTC
>NA|14|TRBJ1-6|once|TRBV27
CASSETEAFSPLHF
TGTGCCAGCAGTGAGACAGAGGCCTTTTCACCCCTCCACTTT
>TRBD2|15|TRBJ2-1|NA|TRBV6-2/TRBV6-3
CASSYPTSGSHEQFF
TGTGCCAGCAGTTACCCCACTAGCGGGAGCCATGAGCAGTTCTTC
>TRBD1|14|TRBJ1-2|NA|TRBV27
CASSLRGTNYGYTF
TGTGCCAGCAGCCTCAGGGGGACTAACTATGGCTACACCTTC
>NA|13|TRBJ1-1|NA|TRBV3-1/TRBV3-2
CASSRTPNTEAFF
TGTGCCAGCAGCCGCACACCGAACACTGAAGCTTTCTTT
>TRBD1|18|TRBJ2-7|once|TRBV2
CASSFPFGGQGNSYEQYF
TGTGCCAGCAGTTTTCCGTTCGGAGGACAGGGAAATTCCTACGAGCAGTACTTC
>TRBD2|16|TRBJ2-2|NA|TRBV7-8
CASSPTSAGRTWELFF
TGTGCCAGCAGCCCCACTTCAGCGGGGCGGACCTGGGAGCTGTTTTTT
>NA|13|TRBJ1-3|NA|TRBV29-1
CSVQSSSGNTIYF
TGCAGCGTGCAATCCAGCTCTGGAAACACCATATATTTT
>NA|15|TRBJ2-3|NA|TRBV7-7
CASSYGAGSTDTQYF
TGTGCCAGCAGCTACGGCGCGGGGAGCACAGATACGCAGTATTTT
>TRBD2|14|TRBJ2-1|NA|TRBV6-5
CASQFSGRANEQFF
TGTGCCAGTCAATTCAGCGGGAGAGCCAATGAGCAGTTCTTC
>NA|16|TRBJ1-2|NA|TRBV21-1
CASSKREPLANYGYTF
TGTGCCAGCAGCAAAAGGGAGCCACTAGCTAACTATGGCTACACCTTC
>NA|14|TRBJ1-5|NA|TRBV6-2/TRBV6-3
CASSYFSQTQPQHF
TGTGCCAGCAGTTACTTTAGCCAGACTCAGCCCCAGCATTTT
>TRBD2|16|TRBJ2-1|NA|TRBV5-5
CASSFGLAGGSYEQFF
TGTGCCAGCAGCTTTGGACTAGCGGGAGGATCATATGAGCAGTTCTTC
>TRBD2|14|TRBJ2-7|once|TRBV18
CASSPQAGVNEQYF
TGTGCCAGCTCACCACAGGCGGGAGTCAACGAGCAGTACTTC
>NA|15|TRBJ1-5|NA|TRBV21-1
CASSKSRDRDQPQHF
TGTGCCAGCAGCAAAAGCCGGGACAGGGATCAGCCCCAGCATTTT
>TRBD1|15|TRBJ1-2|NA|TRBV19
CASSPSDRVIHGYTF
TGTGCCAGTAGTCCCTCGGACAGGGTAATCCATGGCTACACCTTC
>TRBD1|15|TRBJ1-2|NA|TRBV24-1
CATSDPRDRGFGYTF
TGTGCCACCAGTGACCCCCGGGACAGGGGGTTTGGCTACACCTTC
>TRBD2|13|TRBJ2-5|NA|TRBV12-3/TRBV12-4
CASNPSGRETQYF
TGTGCCAGCAACCCTAGCGGGAGAGAGACCCAGTACTTC
>NA|11|TRBJ2-1|NA|TRBV20-1
CSATGPGEQFF
TGCAGTGCCACAGGGCCGGGTGAGCAGTTCTTC
>NA|13|TRBJ2-2|NA|TRBV11-2
CASSLDRTGELFF
TGTGCCAGCAGCTTAGATCGTACCGGGGAGCTGTTTTTT